The sequence of this TCR beta chain was determined in a study of OX40 agonist ivuxolimab in advanced cancers. This table comes from immunoSEQ multiplex PCR, and its TCRdb copy is limited to in-frame clones, with some not included. The table shows around 63,000 clones, with approximately 91% occurring only once. Germline V gives CDR1 MDHEN, CDR2 SYDVKM. With V trimmed by 5 bases and J by 3 bases, 7 bases remained unmatched. The CDR3 is made up of 14 amino acids. The TCR originated in an adult with an advanced solid tumor such as melanoma, head and neck, liver or kidney cancer. The gene calls are TRBV28 and TRBJ2-7; 7 bases are a match to TRBD2. The sample here was CD4+ or CD8+ T cells sorted from blood, taken in a trial of the OX40 agonist ivuxolimab. CDR3 sequence: CASSKAGPIYEQYF. CDR3 nucleotides: TGTGCCAGCAGTAAAGCGGGACCGATCTACGAGCAGTACTTC.